The clone carrying this T cell receptor beta chain was counted many times. Its antigen is currently unknown. Samples came from axillary lymph nodes draining the breast cancer. The record originates from a study of breast tumors, draining lymph nodes, adjacent tissues. TCRdb used MiXCR to reprocess the multiplex PCR reads, holding one entry per CDR3 protein. The repertoire includes over 150,000 distinct CDR3 sequences, around a third of them detected once, and about 4.3% sits in the top ten. Germline CDR1 reads DFQATT; CDR2 reads SNEGSKA (reference sequence). With 1 base removed from V and 0 bases from J, the gap between germline ends came to 8 bases. The CDR3 sequence is 14 residues long. Whole-study results and caveats: Luminal-like breast cancer showed significantly higher tumor–nontumor repertoire similarity than basal-like.

Sequencing was performed on axillary lymph node tissue. This sequence was found in a female donor with breast cancer. Some clones in this sample may be carry-over from other donors' samples. The rearrangement joins TRBV20-1 to TRBJ2-3, with D perhaps given as TRBD1 or TRBD2 (5 bases each). CDR3 loop: CSARVGASTDTQYF. CDR3 bases: TGCAGTGCTAGAGTCGGGGCTAGCACAGATACGCAGTATTTT.